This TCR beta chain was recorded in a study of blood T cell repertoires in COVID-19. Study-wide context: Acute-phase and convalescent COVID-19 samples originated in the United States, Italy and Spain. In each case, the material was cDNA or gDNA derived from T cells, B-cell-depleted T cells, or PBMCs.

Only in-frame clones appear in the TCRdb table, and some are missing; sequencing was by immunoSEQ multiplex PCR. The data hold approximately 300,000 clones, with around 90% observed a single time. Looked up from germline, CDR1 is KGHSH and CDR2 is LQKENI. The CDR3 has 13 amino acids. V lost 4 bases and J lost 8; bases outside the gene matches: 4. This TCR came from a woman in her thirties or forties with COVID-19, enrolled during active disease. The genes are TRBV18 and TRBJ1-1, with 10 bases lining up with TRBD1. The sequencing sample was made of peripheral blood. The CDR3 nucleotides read TGTGCCAGCTCACGTGGGACAGGGGAGGAAGCTTTCTTT. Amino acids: CASSRGTGEEAFF.